This T cell receptor (beta chain) was recorded in a study of T-cell reconstitution after alpha-beta-depleted transplantation in children. As it was prepared, the TCRbeta library received unique molecular identifiers. TCRdb reprocessed the PCR reads via MiXCR and lists one record per CDR3 protein. The sample includes fewer than 550,000 distinct CDR3 sequences, roughly 10% of them seen just once. Study findings and constraints: Two months or so post-transplant, alpha-beta T cells reportedly derived from several hundred expanded graft clones. T-cell counts and diversity at one year post-transplant came mainly from newly produced T cells. Surviving recipient T cells and thymic progenitors accounted for the high day-60 TCRbeta diversity observed in some patients.

This clonotype occurred a few times. No antigen is known for it. This clonotype was sampled from a female patient between 2 and 15 years old who had a stem cell transplant for aplastic anemia, so the T cells may come from the graft donor. The starting material was PBMCs, mostly from graft donor cells, obtained 180 days after TCRalphabeta/CD19-depleted stem cell transplant.

The CDR3 region is CASSDSTKNIQYF. CDR3 sequence (DNA): TGTGCCAGCAGTGACTCGACAAAAAACATTCAGTACTTC. The chain couples TRBV25-1 to TRBJ2-4; D is ambiguous. CDR1 and CDR2 from the germline V gene are MGHDK and SYGVNS. The V end was cut by 3 bases, the J end by 4 bases, with 7 bases between. There are 13 residues in the CDR3.